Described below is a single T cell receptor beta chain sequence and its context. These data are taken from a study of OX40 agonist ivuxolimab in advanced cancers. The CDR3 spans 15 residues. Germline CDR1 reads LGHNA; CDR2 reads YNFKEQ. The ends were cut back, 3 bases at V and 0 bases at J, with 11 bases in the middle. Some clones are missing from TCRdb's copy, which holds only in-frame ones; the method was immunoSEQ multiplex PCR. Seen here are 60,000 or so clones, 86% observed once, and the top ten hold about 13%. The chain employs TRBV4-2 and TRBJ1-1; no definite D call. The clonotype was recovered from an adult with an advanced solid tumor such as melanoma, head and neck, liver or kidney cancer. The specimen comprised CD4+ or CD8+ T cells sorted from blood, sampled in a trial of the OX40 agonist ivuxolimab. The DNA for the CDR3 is TGTGCCAGCAGCCACACACAGTTCATGAACACTGAAGCTTTCTTT. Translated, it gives CASSHTQFMNTEAFF.